Here is one T cell receptor (beta chain) with its context. Its antigen is not identified. Some clones are missing from TCRdb's copy, which holds only in-frame ones; the method was immunoSEQ multiplex PCR. The data contain approximately 74,000 clones, 75% to 85% of them singletons. CDR1 and CDR2 (germline): SGHRS, YFSETQ. V lost 0 bases and J lost 9; bases outside the gene matches: 17. The CDR3 covers 18 residues. The sample belongs to a study of cytotoxic CD8 clonotypes in ibrutinib-treated CLL. On the study more broadly: Responses: roughly 25 partial, 2 complete; after median around 70 months, around 14 stayed remitted, some twelve progressed. The sample average was about 270,000 productive templates and 85,000 to 100,000 productive rearrangements.

Study conclusions and caveats: Among the clonotypes, public ones were uncommon and contracted or held stable on treatment.

This sequence joins TRBV5-1 and TRBJ2-1; the match to TRBD2 covers 8 bases. The sequences come from PBMCs, collected at disease progression, from a patient treated with ibrutinib. The source of this sequence is a human donor with chronic lymphocytic leukemia. CDR3 loop: CASSLAGLREVTLGEQFF. In DNA, the CDR3 is TGCGCCAGCAGCTTGGCCGGGTTGCGGGAGGTTACTCTTGGTGAGCAGTTCTTC.